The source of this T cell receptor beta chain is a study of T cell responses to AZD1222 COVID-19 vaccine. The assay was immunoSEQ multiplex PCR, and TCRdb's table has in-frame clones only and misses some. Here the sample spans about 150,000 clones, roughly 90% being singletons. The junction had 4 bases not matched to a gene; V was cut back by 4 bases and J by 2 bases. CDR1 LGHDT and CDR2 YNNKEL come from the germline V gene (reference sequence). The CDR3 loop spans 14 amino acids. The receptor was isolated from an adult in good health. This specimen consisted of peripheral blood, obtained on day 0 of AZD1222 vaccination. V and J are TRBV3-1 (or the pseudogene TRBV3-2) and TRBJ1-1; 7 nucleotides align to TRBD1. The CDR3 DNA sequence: TGTGCCAGCAGCCTCCACAGGGGCAACACTGAAGCTTTCTTT. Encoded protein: CASSLHRGNTEAFF.